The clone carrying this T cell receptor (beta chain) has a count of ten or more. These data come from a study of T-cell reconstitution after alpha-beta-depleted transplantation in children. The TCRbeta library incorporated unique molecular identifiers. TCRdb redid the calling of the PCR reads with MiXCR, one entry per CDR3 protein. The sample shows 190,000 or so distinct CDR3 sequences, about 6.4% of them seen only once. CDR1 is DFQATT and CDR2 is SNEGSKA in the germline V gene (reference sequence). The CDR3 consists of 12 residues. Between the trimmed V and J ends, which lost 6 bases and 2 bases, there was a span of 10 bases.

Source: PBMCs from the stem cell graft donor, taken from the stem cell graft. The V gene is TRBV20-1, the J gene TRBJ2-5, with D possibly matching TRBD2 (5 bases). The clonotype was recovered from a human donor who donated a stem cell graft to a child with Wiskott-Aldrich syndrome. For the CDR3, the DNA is TGCAGTGCCTCGGACTCGCAAGAGACCCAGTACTTC. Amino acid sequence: CSASDSQETQYF.